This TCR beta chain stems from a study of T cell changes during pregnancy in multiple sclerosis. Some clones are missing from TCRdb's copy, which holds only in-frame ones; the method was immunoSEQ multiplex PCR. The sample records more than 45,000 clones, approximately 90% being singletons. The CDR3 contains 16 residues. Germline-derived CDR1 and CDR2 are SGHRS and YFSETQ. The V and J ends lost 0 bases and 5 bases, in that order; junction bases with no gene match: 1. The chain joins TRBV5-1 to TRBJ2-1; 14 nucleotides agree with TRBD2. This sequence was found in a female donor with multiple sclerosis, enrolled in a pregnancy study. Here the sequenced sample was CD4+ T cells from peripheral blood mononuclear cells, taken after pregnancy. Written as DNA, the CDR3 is TGCGCCAGCAGCTTGGGGGGACTAGCGGGAGACAATGAGCAGTTCTTC. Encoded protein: CASSLGGLAGDNEQFF.